This TCR beta chain stems from a study of CD8+CD57+ T cells in acquired aplastic anemia. Study-wide results and caveats: Patients and healthy controls showed no significant CD8+ Simpson's diversity difference. Patients had around 30 CD8+ CDR3 sequences in common with controls (the shared set).

Profiling that covered TCR beta VDJ and CDR3 relied on genomic DNA as its template. TCRdb re-derived calls from the reads in MiXCR, one entry per CDR3 protein. The data show 180,000 or so distinct CDR3 sequences, 48% seen once. Concerning this clonotype: Its specificity is unknown.

Before being chosen for sequencing, patients had shown CD8+CD57+ cell expansion by flow cytometry. Every one of the patients had aplastic anemia (severe, acquired). No therapy was given to patients before blood sampling. This CDR3 has 13 amino acids. Trimming cost V 11 bases and J 1 base; bases outside gene matches: 6. The germline V gene has CDR1 ENHRY and CDR2 SYGVKD. Material: sorted CD4+, CD8+, or CD8+CD57+ T cells (not recorded which) from PBMCs. This clonotype was sampled from a human donor with aplastic anemia. The J gene is TRBJ1-1, the V gene TRBV10-3; 8 bases are shared with TRBD1. The CDR3 reads CAHQDRENTEAFF. Here the CDR3 DNA reads TGTGCCCACCAGGACAGGGAGAACACTGAAGCTTTCTTT.